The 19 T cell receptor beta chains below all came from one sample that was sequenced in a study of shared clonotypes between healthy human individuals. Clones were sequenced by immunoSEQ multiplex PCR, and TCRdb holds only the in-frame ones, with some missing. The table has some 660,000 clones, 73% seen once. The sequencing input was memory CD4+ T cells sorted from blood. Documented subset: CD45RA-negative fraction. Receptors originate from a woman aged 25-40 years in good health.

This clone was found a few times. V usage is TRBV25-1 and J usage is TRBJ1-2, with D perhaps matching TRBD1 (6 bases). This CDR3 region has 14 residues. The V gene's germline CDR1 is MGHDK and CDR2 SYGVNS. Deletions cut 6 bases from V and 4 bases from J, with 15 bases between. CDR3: CASRDRQGTYGYTF. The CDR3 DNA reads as TGTGCCAGCAGGGACCGCCAGGGGACCTATGGCTACACCTTC.

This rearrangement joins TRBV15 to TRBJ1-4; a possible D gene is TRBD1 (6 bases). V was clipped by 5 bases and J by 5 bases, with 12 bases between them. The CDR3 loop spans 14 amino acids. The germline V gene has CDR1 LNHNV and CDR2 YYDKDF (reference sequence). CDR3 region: CATSGQLENEKLFF. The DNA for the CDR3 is TGTGCCACCAGCGGACAGCTTGAGAATGAAAAACTGTTTTTT. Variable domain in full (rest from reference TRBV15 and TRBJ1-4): DAMVIQNPRYQVTQFGKPVTLSCSQTLNHNVMYWYQQKSSQAPKLLFHYYDKDFNNEADTPDNFQSRRPNTSFCFLDIRSPGLGDTAMYLCATSGQLENEKLFFGSGTQLSVL.

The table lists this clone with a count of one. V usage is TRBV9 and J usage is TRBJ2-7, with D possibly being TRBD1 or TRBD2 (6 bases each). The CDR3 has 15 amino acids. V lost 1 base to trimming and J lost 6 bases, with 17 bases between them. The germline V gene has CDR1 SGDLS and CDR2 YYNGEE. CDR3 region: CASSVNGGSGGEQYF. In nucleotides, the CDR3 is TGTGCCAGCAGCGTAAACGGGGGCAGTGGAGGCGAGCAGTACTTC. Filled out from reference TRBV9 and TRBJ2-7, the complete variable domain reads DSGVTQTPKHLITATGQRVTLRCSPRSGDLSVYWYQQSLDQGLQFLIQYYNGEERAKGNILERFSAQQFPDLHSELNLSSLELGDSALYFCASSVNGGSGGEQYFGPGTRLTVT.

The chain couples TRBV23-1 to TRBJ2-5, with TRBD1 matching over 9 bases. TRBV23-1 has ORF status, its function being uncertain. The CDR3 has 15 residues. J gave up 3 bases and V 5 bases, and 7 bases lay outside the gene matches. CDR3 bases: TGCGCCAGCAGTGGGGACAGGGAAAATGAAGAGACCCAGTACTTC. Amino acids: CASSGDRENEETQYF.

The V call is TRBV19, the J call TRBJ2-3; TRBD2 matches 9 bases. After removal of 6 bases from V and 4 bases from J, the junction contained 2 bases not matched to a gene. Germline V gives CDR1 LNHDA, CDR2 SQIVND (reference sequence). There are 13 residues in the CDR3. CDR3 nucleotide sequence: TGTGCCAGTAGCGGCGGGGGGGCAGATACGCAGTATTTT. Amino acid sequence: CASSGGGADTQYF. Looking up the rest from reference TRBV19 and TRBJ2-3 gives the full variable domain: DGGITQSPKYLFRKEGQNVTLSCEQNLNHDAMYWYRQDPGQGLRLIYYSQIVNDFQKGDIAEGYSVSREKKESFPLTVTSAQKNPTAFYLCASSGGGADTQYFGPGTRLTVL.

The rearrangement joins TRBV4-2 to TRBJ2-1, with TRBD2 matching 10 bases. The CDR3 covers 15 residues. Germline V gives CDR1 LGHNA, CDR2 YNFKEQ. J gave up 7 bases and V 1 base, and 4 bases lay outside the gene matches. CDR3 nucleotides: TGTGCCAGCAGCCAAGGGACTAGCGGTCTGAATGAGCAGTTCTTC. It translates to CASSQGTSGLNEQFF.

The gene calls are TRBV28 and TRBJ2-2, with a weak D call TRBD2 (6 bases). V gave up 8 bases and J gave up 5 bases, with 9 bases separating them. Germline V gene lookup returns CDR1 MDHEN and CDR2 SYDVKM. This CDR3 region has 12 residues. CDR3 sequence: CASPGGTGELFF. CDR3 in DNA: TGTGCCAGCCCCGGAGGGACCGGGGAGCTGTTTTTT.

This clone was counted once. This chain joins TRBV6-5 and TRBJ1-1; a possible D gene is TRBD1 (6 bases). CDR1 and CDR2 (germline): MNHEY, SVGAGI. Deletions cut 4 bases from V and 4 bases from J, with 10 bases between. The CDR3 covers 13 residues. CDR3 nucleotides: TGTGCCAGCAGTTCCACAGGGTTCACTGAAGCTTTCTTT. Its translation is CASSSTGFTEAFF.

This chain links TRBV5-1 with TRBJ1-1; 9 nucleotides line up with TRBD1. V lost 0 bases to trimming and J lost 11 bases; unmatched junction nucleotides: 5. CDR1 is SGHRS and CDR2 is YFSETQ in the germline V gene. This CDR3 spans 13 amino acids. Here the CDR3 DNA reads TGCGCCAGCAGCTTGGGTTGGGACAGGGACGCTTTCTTT. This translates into CASSLGWDRDAFF.

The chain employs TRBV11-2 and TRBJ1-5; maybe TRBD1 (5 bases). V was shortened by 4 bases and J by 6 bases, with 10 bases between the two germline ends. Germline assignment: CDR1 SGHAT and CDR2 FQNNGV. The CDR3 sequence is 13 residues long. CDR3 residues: CASSWDFRQPQHF. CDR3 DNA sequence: TGTGCCAGCAGCTGGGACTTTCGTCAGCCCCAGCATTTT.

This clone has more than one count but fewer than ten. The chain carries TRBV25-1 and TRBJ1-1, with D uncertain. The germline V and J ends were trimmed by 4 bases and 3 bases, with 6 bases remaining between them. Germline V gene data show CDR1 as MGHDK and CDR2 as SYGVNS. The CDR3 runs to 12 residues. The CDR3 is CASSGPYTEAFF. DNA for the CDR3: TGTGCCAGCAGTGGTCCTTACACTGAAGCTTTCTTT.

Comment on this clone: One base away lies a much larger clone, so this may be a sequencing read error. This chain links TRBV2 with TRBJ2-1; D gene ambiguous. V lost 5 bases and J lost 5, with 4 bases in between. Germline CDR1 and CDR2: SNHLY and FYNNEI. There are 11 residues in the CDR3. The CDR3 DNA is TGTGCCAGCAGTAAGCACAATGAGCAGTTCTTC. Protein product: CASSKHNEQFF.

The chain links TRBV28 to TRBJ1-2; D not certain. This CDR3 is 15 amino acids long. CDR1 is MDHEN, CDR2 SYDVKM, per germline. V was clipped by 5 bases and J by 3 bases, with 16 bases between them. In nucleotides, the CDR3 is TGTGCCAGCAGTCCCCCCCGGTCATCTGACTATGGCTACACCTTC. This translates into CASSPPRSSDYGYTF.

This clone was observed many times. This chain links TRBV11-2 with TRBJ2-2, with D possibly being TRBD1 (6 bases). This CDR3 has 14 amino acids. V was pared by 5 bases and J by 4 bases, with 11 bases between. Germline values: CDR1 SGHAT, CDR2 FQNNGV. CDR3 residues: CASSRTVATGELFF. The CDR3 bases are TGTGCCAGCAGCCGGACAGTCGCCACCGGGGAGCTGTTTTTT.

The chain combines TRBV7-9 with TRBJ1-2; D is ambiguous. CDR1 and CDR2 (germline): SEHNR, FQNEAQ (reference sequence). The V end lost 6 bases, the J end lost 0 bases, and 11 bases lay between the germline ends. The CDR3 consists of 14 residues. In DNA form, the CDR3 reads TGTGCCAGCAGGCCCCCCCAGCCTAACTATGGCTACACCTTC. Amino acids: CASRPPQPNYGYTF.

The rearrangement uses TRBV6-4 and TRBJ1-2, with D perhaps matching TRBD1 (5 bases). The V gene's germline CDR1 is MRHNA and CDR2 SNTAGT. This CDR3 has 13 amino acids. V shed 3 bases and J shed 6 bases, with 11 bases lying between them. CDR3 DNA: TGTGCCAGCAGTGATTTGAGGGGAGATGGCTACACCTTC. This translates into CASSDLRGDGYTF.

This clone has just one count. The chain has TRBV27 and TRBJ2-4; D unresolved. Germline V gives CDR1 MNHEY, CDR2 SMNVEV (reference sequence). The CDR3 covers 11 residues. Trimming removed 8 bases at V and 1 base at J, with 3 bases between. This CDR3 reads CASSAKNIQYF. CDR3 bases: TGTGCCAGCTCTGCCAAAAACATTCAGTACTTC.

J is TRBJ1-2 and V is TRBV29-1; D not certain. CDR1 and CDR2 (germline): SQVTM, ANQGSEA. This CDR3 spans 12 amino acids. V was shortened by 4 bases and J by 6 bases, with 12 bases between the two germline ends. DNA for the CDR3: TGCAGCGTTGTTAAGGGCGCGGATGGCTACACCTTC. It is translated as CSVVKGADGYTF.

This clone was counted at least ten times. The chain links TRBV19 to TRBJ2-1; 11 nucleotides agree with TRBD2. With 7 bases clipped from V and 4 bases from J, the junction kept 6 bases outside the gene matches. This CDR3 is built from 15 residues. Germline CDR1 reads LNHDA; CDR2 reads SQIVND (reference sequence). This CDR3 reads CASTSGRLPYNEQFF. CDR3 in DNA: TGTGCCAGTACTAGCGGGAGGTTACCTTACAATGAGCAGTTCTTC.